These 15 T cell receptor beta chains share one sample of origin, sequenced in a study of blood T cell repertoires in COVID-19. Sequenced by immunoSEQ multiplex PCR; TCRdb stores in-frame clones only, minus some. This sample carries approximately 180,000 clones, around four fifths of them seen once, and the ten largest clones take approximately 15%. Sequenced input: PBMCs or T cells enriched from blood (not recorded which). Source of these receptors: a woman between 50 and 59 years old who had recovered from COVID-19.

The chain has TRBV5-4 and TRBJ2-1; 11 bases align to TRBD2. Germline V gives CDR1 SGHNT, CDR2 YYREEE (reference sequence). V gave up 4 bases and J gave up 5 bases; unmatched junction bases: 2. This CDR3 has 14 residues. The DNA of the CDR3 is TGTGCCAGCAGCCCGACTAGCGGGGACAATGAGCAGTTCTTC. Protein product: CASSPTSGDNEQFF.

V and J are TRBV30 and TRBJ1-1, with 9 bases that match TRBD1. The junction had 11 bases not matched to a gene; V was cut back by 3 bases and J by 0 bases. The CDR3 is 17 amino acids. Looked up from germline, CDR1 is GTSNPN and CDR2 is SVGIG (reference sequence). The CDR3 region has the DNA TGTGCCTGGAGGGGGGGACAGGGATCACCCATGAACACTGAAGCTTTCTTT. The encoded protein is CAWRGGQGSPMNTEAFF.

This clone occurred a few times. The chain is built from TRBV9 and TRBJ1-2; 10 bases are shared with TRBD1. This CDR3 is built from 16 residues. CDR1 and CDR2 (germline): SGDLS, YYNGEE. Germline trimming cut 4 bases from V and 4 bases from J; bases unmatched to any gene: 10. The CDR3 bases are TGTGCCAGCAGCATCGGGACAGGGGAGTCCTTCTATGGCTACACCTTC. This translates into CASSIGTGESFYGYTF.

In its sample, this clone was seen a few times. This chain connects TRBV7-8 to TRBJ1-5; D is possibly TRBD1 (6 bases). Germline V gives CDR1 SGHVS, CDR2 FQNEAQ. The ends were cut back, 3 bases at V and 4 bases at J, with 7 bases in the middle. CDR3 length: 13 amino acids. The chain's CDR3 is CASSFQGNQPQHF. CDR3 DNA sequence: TGTGCCAGCAGCTTCCAGGGGAATCAGCCCCAGCATTTT.

The DNA of the CDR3 is TGTGCCAGCAGCTTATCGGGGGGGCGGTCCTACAATGAGCAGTTCTTC. This translates into CASSLSGGRSYNEQFF. This sequence joins TRBV7-9 and TRBJ2-1; TRBD2 agrees at 8 bases. The J segment lost 1 base and the V segment lost 2 bases, leaving 4 bases of the junction unmatched. CDR1 and CDR2 (germline): SEHNR, FQNEAQ (reference sequence). This CDR3 contains 16 residues.

The chain joins TRBV7-2 to TRBJ2-1; D gene ambiguous. This CDR3 region has 12 residues. The V end was cut by 1 base, the J end by 12 bases, with 10 bases between. Germline assignment: CDR1 SGHTA and CDR2 FQGNSA. The CDR3 DNA sequence: TGTGCCAGCAGCTTAGAAGATCGGAGGCAGTTCTTC. It translates to CASSLEDRRQFF.

This clone was counted only a few times. J is TRBJ1-5 and V is TRBV29-1; weak D call: TRBD1 (5 bases). Germline lookup yields CDR1 SQVTM and CDR2 ANQGSEA. V gave up 4 bases and J gave up 4 bases, with 11 bases separating them. This CDR3 comprises 13 residues. The CDR3 loop reads CSVAGRGNQPQHF. In DNA form, the CDR3 reads TGCAGCGTTGCAGGGCGGGGTAATCAGCCCCAGCATTTT.

The chain joins TRBV28 to TRBJ1-5, with unresolved D. The germline V gene encodes CDR1 MDHEN and CDR2 SYDVKM. This CDR3 spans 14 amino acids. Trimming left V 7 bases short and J 11 bases short, with 21 bases between. CDR3 amino acids: CASNLPGQAMTQHF. The CDR3 region has the DNA TGTGCCAGCAACTTACCTGGGCAGGCCATGACCCAGCATTTT.

The chain recombines TRBV5-1 with TRBJ2-2; 8 bases line up with TRBD2. V lost 3 bases, J lost 7 bases, and 2 bases stayed unmatched. Germline CDR1 is SGHRS and CDR2 is YFSETQ. This CDR3 contains 13 residues. The CDR3 DNA sequence: TGCGCCAGCAGCTCCACTAGCGGCGGGGAGCTGTTTTTT. This codes for CASSSTSGGELFF.

The J gene is TRBJ1-2, the V gene TRBV4-2, with 10 bases that match TRBD1. CDR1 is LGHNA and CDR2 is YNFKEQ in the germline V gene. Losses at the gene ends were 0 bases for V and 8 bases for J; bases not matched to a gene: 6. The CDR3 runs to 15 residues. For the CDR3, the DNA is TGTGCCAGCAGCCAAGATCGGGGGGACAGGGGCGGCTACACCTTC. Amino acid sequence: CASSQDRGDRGGYTF.

The V and J genes are TRBV5-1 and TRBJ2-3; 13 positions agree with TRBD2. CDR1 and CDR2 (germline): SGHRS, YFSETQ. V dropped 6 bases and J dropped 1; count of bases not matched to a gene: 8. The CDR3 contains 17 residues. The CDR3 DNA sequence: TGCGCCAGCACCGGGACTAGCGGGAATGCGGGCACAGATACGCAGTATTTT. As protein: CASTGTSGNAGTDTQYF. Looking up the rest from reference TRBV5-1 and TRBJ2-3 gives the full variable domain: KAGVTQTPRYLIKTRGQQVTLSCSPISGHRSVSWYQQTPGQGLQFLFEYFSETQRNKGNFPGRFSGRQFSNSRSEMNVSTLELGDSALYLCASTGTSGNAGTDTQYFGPGTRLTVL.

This CDR3 is CASSADPPLADTQYF. CDR3 nucleotide sequence: TGTGCCAGCAGCGCGGATCCCCCGTTGGCAGATACGCAGTATTTT. The V and J genes are TRBV11-1 and TRBJ2-3; unclear D gene. This CDR3 spans 15 amino acids. Germline CDR1 and CDR2: SGHAT and FQDESV (reference sequence). V gave up 5 bases and J gave up 4 bases, with 16 bases separating them. Drawing the rest from reference TRBV11-1 and TRBJ2-3, the complete variable domain is EAEVAQSPRYKITEKSQAVAFWCDPISGHATLYWYRQILGQGPELLVQFQDESVVDDSQLPKDRFSAERLKGVDSTLKIQPAELGDSAMYLCASSADPPLADTQYFGPGTRLTVL.

The chain combines TRBV11-2 with TRBJ1-2, with D possibly TRBD1 on 5 matching bases. The V and J ends lost 3 bases and 3 bases respectively, with 17 bases between them. This CDR3 has 16 amino acids. Per germline, CDR1 SGHAT and CDR2 FQNNGV. The CDR3: CASSFRQGVTDYGYTF. CDR3 sequence (DNA): TGTGCCAGCAGCTTTCGTCAGGGTGTAACCGACTATGGCTACACCTTC.

The genes are TRBV19 and TRBJ2-2, with a tentative D call TRBD1 (6 bases). Germline V CDR1 and CDR2: LNHDA, SQIVND (reference sequence). V lost 1 base to trimming and J lost 5 bases, with 14 bases between them. The length of the CDR3 is 16 residues. The CDR3 DNA reads TGTGCCAGTAGTATAGTAGGGGGAGCGGCGACCGGGGAGCTGTTTTTT. Protein: CASSIVGGAATGELFF.

The genes are TRBV5-5 and TRBJ2-7, with TRBD2 identical over 7 bases. In germline, CDR1 is SGHKS, CDR2 YYEKEE (reference sequence). The J segment lost 3 bases and the V segment lost 1 base, leaving 7 bases of the junction unmatched. The CDR3 loop spans 15 amino acids. Here the CDR3 DNA reads TGTGCCAGCAGCTTGCAGGGAGGGAGGGACTACGAGCAGTACTTC. Protein product: CASSLQGGRDYEQYF.